This entry features one T cell receptor beta chain sequence. The target antigen is unknown. With 4 bases clipped from V and 4 bases from J, the junction kept 1 base outside the gene matches. The CDR3 runs 12 residues. Germline values: CDR1 MNHEY, CDR2 SMNVEV (reference sequence). The entry originates in a study of neurological immune-mediated disorders. Points from the study as a whole: No CDR3 amino acid sequences recurred among expanded clones across subjects, suggesting private repertoires in all groups.

Via MiXCR, TCRdb re-called the 5' RACE reads, giving one row per CDR3 protein. This sample carries more than 50,000 distinct CDR3 sequences, approximately 10% of them seen once, and the ten largest clones take 1.5% to 2%. Maryland, USA blood bank volunteers served as healthy controls. The chain joins TRBV27 to TRBJ2-7; 7 bases agree with TRBD1. This sequence originates from a man aged 55-75 years in good health. Sequenced sample: PBMCs. The CDR3 spells CASSSDRYEQYF. The DNA for the CDR3 is TGTGCCAGCAGTTCGGACAGGTACGAGCAGTACTTC.